This TCR beta chain was identified in a study of tumor-infiltrating lymphocytes in oesophageal squamous cell carcinoma. The CDR3 sequence runs 17 residues, both termini included. Germline CDR1 reads SGHTA; CDR2 reads FQGTGA. A note on this clonotype: The CDR3 does not close with the conserved phenylalanine or tryptophan, likely indicating a read error. The DNA is left out, because the CDR3 cannot be placed on it with certainty; the CDR3 is given as TCRdb lists it.

TCRdb redid the calling of the PCR reads with MiXCR, one entry per CDR3 protein. This table has more than 10,000 distinct CDR3 sequences, about three fifths appearing once. The clonotype comes from a female donor with esophageal squamous cell carcinoma. Sequenced material: esophageal tumor tissue. The chain is built from TRBV7-3 and TRBJ2-7; TRBD1, the table's D call, was not compared with the DNA. CDR3: CASSLNWGQGNEQYFGN.